The count of the clone carrying this T cell receptor beta chain is one. These data are taken from a study of OX40 agonist ivuxolimab in advanced cancers. CDR1 and CDR2 from the germline V gene are MNHEY and SVGAGI. The CDR3 spans 15 residues. V lost 7 bases and J lost 3; bases outside the gene matches: 10. Measured with immunoSEQ multiplex PCR; TCRdb has only the in-frame clones, and not every one. This sample has about 120,000 clones; 85% to 90% occur once, and the top ten carry about 0.55%. V is TRBV6-5 and J is TRBJ2-7; 9 bases are a match to TRBD1. The source was CD4+ or CD8+ T cells sorted from blood, collected in a trial of the OX40 agonist ivuxolimab. The TCR was taken from an adult with an advanced solid tumor such as melanoma, head and neck, liver or kidney cancer. The CDR3 loop is CASNTIQGANYEQYF. For the CDR3, the DNA is TGTGCCAGCAATACCATACAGGGGGCTAACTACGAGCAGTACTTC.